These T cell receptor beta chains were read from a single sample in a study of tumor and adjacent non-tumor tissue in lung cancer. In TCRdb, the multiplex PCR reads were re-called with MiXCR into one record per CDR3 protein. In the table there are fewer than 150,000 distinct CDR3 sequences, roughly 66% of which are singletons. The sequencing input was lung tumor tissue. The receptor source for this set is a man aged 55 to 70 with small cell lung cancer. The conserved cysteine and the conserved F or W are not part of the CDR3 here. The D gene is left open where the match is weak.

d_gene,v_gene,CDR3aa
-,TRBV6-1,ASSVSRVTQY
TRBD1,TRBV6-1,ASRGNGQAYGYT
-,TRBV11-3,ASSFVPGYTEAF
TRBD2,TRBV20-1,SASQAGVVDNEQF
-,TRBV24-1,ATSDFQGSGYT
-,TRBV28,ASSAFGSPLH
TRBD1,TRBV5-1,ASSTGTGSIYGYT
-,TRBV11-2,ASSLDWSGTKNIEY
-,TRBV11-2,ASNFFRWPLNTEAF
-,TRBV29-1,SFPSRGMETQY
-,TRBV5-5,ASSLGLDTQY
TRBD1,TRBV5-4,ASRPQTGTGGSAGANVLT
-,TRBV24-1,ATSDLDGQEIQY
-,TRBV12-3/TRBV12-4,ASSWRAGTDTQY
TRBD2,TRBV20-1,STSGGLAGADTQY
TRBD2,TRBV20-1,SASTSWTHDEQF
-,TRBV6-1,SSRGLDYNEQF
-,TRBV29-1,NVLARKNTEAF
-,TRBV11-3,ASSLSQVDEELS
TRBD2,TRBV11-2,ASSGPLAGQKTQY
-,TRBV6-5,ASSLGQLQGHEQF
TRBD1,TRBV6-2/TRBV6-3,ASTPAGGYEQY
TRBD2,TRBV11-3,VSSSLSGTSGLNGLF
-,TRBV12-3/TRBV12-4,ASSLASRGNIQY
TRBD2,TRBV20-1,NAASASGPTGPQY
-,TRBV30,AWERIANSPLH
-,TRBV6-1,ASSTIRGRPYSNQSQH
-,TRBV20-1,SGLLNREETQY
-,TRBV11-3,ASSSPEREGLYEQF
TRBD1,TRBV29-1,SVEGDRQTIY
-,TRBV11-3,ASSLDHSSDEQF
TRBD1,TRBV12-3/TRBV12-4,ASRGQVDQPQH
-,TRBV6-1,ASSELTGVETQY
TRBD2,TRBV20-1,SARKTSGSYESGVEF
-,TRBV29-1,IIVVGQQIYGYT
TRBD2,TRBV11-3,ASSLGGRSYNEQF
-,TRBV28,ASSGQSRQDTEAF
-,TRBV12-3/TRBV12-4,ASSFQDSYGYT
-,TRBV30,AWTDGSSYEQY
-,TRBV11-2,ASSLTTGNNRPKH
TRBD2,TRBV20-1,SSLAGESYEQY
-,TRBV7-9,ASGEAVSPSYEQY
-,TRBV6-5,ASSWGDYGYT
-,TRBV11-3,SSSLTDGAYEQY
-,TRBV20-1,SATGGLGDGYT
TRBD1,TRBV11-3,TSSLQGGTEGC
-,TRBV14,GSSHRGSIQETQY
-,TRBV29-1,SATAGFFTEAF
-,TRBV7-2,ASSLDSFNEQF
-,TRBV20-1,RARAGHQPQH
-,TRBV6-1,ASSVLTDYGYT